This is a list of T cell receptor beta chains from one sample in a study of T cells in Graves' hyperthyroidism and ophthalmopathy. TCRdb re-derived calls from the multiplex PCR reads in MiXCR, one entry per CDR3 protein. The table includes over 450,000 distinct CDR3 sequences, under 20% detected once. The sample comprised blood. These receptors all stem from a woman aged 18-29 years with Graves' ophthalmopathy. Both conserved end residues are part of each CDR3. Each record gives: clone size, V gene, D gene, J gene, CDR3 protein, CDR3 DNA. D genes are given only for firm matches. Size is omitted from some rows. Given values are once, few, many or a class for expanded clones.

abundance: few; v_gene: TRBV4-1; d_gene: .; j_gene: TRBJ1-5; CDR3aa: CASSARDGYNQPQHF; CDR3nt: TGCGCCAGCAGCGCGCGGGACGGCTACAATCAGCCCCAGCATTTT
abundance: .; v_gene: TRBV12-3/TRBV12-4; d_gene: TRBD2; j_gene: TRBJ2-3; CDR3aa: CASSFRLAGVDLPDTQYF; CDR3nt: TGTGCCAGCAGTTTTAGGTTAGCGGGAGTTGATTTGCCAGATACGCAGTATTTT
abundance: .; v_gene: TRBV15; d_gene: .; j_gene: TRBJ2-3; CDR3aa: CATSRVRPRSGTDTQYF; CDR3nt: TGTGCCACCAGCAGAGTTAGGCCTAGGAGCGGCACAGATACGCAGTATTTT
abundance: .; v_gene: TRBV29-1; d_gene: TRBD1; j_gene: TRBJ2-2; CDR3aa: CSVVWTGGFTGELFF; CDR3nt: TGCAGCGTTGTGTGGACAGGGGGCTTCACCGGGGAGCTGTTTTTT
abundance: many; v_gene: TRBV18; d_gene: .; j_gene: TRBJ2-3; CDR3aa: CASSPRRDTQYF; CDR3nt: TGTGCCAGCTCACCCCGCCGGGATACGCAGTATTTT
abundance: .; v_gene: TRBV5-5; d_gene: .; j_gene: TRBJ1-2; CDR3aa: CASSSFPEPGYGYTF; CDR3nt: TGTGCCAGCAGCTCCTTCCCTGAACCGGGCTATGGCTACACCTTC
abundance: many; v_gene: TRBV12-3/TRBV12-4; d_gene: TRBD1; j_gene: TRBJ2-4; CDR3aa: CASSQRPLLNRGRLAKNIQYF; CDR3nt: TGTGCCAGCAGTCAAAGGCCCCTCCTAAACAGGGGAAGGTTAGCCAAAAACATTCAGTACTTC
abundance: .; v_gene: TRBV11-2; d_gene: TRBD2; j_gene: TRBJ2-3; CDR3aa: CASSPPSLAGDPDTQYF; CDR3nt: TGTGCCAGCTCACCTCCCTCCTTAGCGGGAGATCCAGATACGCAGTATTTT
abundance: .; v_gene: TRBV9; d_gene: .; j_gene: TRBJ1-5; CDR3aa: CASGTGNSNQPQHF; CDR3nt: TGTGCCAGCGGTACAGGGAATAGCAATCAGCCCCAGCATTTT
abundance: .; v_gene: TRBV4-2; d_gene: TRBD1; j_gene: TRBJ2-7; CDR3aa: CASSQNPGQGAEQYF; CDR3nt: TGTGCCAGCAGCCAAAACCCGGGACAGGGAGCCGAGCAGTACTTC
abundance: many; v_gene: TRBV20-1; d_gene: .; j_gene: TRBJ2-3; CDR3aa: CSAREVADTQYF; CDR3nt: TGCAGTGCTAGAGAAGTGGCAGATACGCAGTATTTT
abundance: few; v_gene: TRBV6-2/TRBV6-3; d_gene: .; j_gene: TRBJ2-1; CDR3aa: CASSYSMRGPLSAPSSYNEQFF; CDR3nt: TGTGCCAGCAGTTACTCGATGCGGGGGCCCCTTAGCGCCCCTAGCTCCTACAATGAGCAGTTCTTC
abundance: .; v_gene: TRBV18; d_gene: .; j_gene: TRBJ1-2; CDR3aa: CASSPQGGGANYGYTF; CDR3nt: TGTGCCAGCTCACCACAAGGCGGTGGGGCTAACTATGGCTACACCTTC
abundance: many; v_gene: TRBV7-9; d_gene: .; j_gene: TRBJ1-1; CDR3aa: CASSIGRDTEAFF; CDR3nt: TGTGCCAGCAGCATAGGGAGGGACACTGAAGCTTTCTTT
abundance: few; v_gene: TRBV6-2/TRBV6-3; d_gene: TRBD1; j_gene: TRBJ2-5; CDR3aa: CASTYRGILETQYF; CDR3nt: TGTGCCAGCACTTACAGGGGAATTCTAGAGACCCAGTACTTC
abundance: .; v_gene: TRBV5-4; d_gene: TRBD1; j_gene: TRBJ1-2; CDR3aa: CASSQDRGLNYGYTF; CDR3nt: TGTGCCAGCAGTCAGGACAGGGGGCTTAACTATGGCTACACCTTC
abundance: .; v_gene: TRBV12-3/TRBV12-4; d_gene: .; j_gene: TRBJ1-1; CDR3aa: CASSPGYTEALF; CDR3nt: TGTGCCAGCAGTCCAGGGTACACTGAAGCTCTCTTT